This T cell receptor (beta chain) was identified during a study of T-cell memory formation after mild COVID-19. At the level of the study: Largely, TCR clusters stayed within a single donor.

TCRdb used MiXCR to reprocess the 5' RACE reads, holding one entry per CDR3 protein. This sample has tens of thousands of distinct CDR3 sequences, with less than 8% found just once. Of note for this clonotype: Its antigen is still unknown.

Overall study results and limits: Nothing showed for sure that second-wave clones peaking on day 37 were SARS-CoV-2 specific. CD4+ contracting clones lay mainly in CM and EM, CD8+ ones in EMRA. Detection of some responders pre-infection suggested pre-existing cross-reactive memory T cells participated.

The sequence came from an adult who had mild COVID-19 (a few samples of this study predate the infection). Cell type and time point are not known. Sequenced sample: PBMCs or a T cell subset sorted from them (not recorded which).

The CDR3 spells CASSLGWSTTYNEQFF. The CDR3 DNA reads TGTGCCAGCAGCTTAGGGTGGAGCACAACCTACAATGAGCAGTTCTTC. V gene TRBV7-2 combines with J gene TRBJ2-1; D is undetermined. V was pared by 1 base and J by 2 bases, with 12 bases between. The CDR3 totals 16 residues. Germline CDR1 and CDR2: SGHTA and FQGNSA. Based on the CDR3 plus reference TRBV7-2 and TRBJ2-1, the full variable domain is GAGVSQSPSNKVTEKGKDVELRCDPISGHTALYWYRQSLGQGLEFLIYFQGNSAPDKSGLPSDRFSAERTGGSVSTLTIQRTQQEDSAVYLCASSLGWSTTYNEQFFGPGTRLTVL.